The 27 T cell receptor beta chains listed next were all sequenced from one sample in a study of blood T cell repertoires in COVID-19. Profiling relied on immunoSEQ multiplex PCR, and the TCRdb table lists in-frame clones only, not all of them. This sample has 140,000 to 150,000 clones, with around 88% found just once. Sequenced input: peripheral blood. These receptors were taken from a man aged 55 to 69 with active or convalescent COVID-19.

J is TRBJ1-2 and V is TRBV2, with 12 bases matching TRBD1. The CDR3 length is 14 residues. Germline values: CDR1 SNHLY, CDR2 FYNNEI. The junction had 5 bases not matched to a gene; V was cut back by 5 bases and J by 7 bases. The CDR3, as DNA: TGTGCCAGCAGTTCGGGACAGGGGGCGTCTGGCTACACCTTC. It codes for CASSSGQGASGYTF. The whole variable domain, filled in from reference TRBV2 and TRBJ1-2, reads EPEVTQTPSHQVTQMGQEVILRCVPISNHLYFYWYRQILGQKVEFLVSFYNNEISEKSEIFDDQFSVERPDGSNFTLKIRSTKLEDSAMYFCASSSGQGASGYTFGSGTRLTVV.

The V call is TRBV9, the J call TRBJ2-7; weak D call: TRBD2 (6 bases). The ends were cut back, 6 bases at V and 5 bases at J, with 15 bases in the middle. There are 13 residues in the CDR3. Germline-derived CDR1 and CDR2 are SGDLS and YYNGEE. CDR3 protein: CASNKAWGDEQYF. The CDR3 DNA follows: TGTGCCAGCAACAAAGCGTGGGGGGACGAGCAGTACTTC.

As concerns this clone: Germline and junction disagree at one end, which may indicate a read error. The J gene is TRBJ1-2, the V gene TRBV7-7; D uncertain. The V gene's germline CDR1 is SSHAT and CDR2 FNYEAQ (reference sequence). The CDR3 has 15 residues. The CDR3 here is CASSLRQGSHYGYTF. Written as DNA, the CDR3 is TGTGCTAGCAGCTTAAGACAAGGGAGTCACTATGGCTACACCTTC.

The J gene is TRBJ1-2, the V gene TRBV18; 8 positions agree with TRBD1. After removal of 5 bases from V and 6 bases from J, the junction contained 17 bases not matched to a gene. Per the germline V gene, CDR1 is KGHSH and CDR2 is LQKENI. The CDR3 is 17 residues long. For the CDR3, the DNA is TGTGCCAGCTCAGCCGGACAGGGTGGAAGAGGTCTCGATGGCTACACCTTC. This encodes CASSAGQGGRGLDGYTF.

This clone was seen a few times. J is TRBJ2-3 and V is TRBV28; 11 nucleotides align to TRBD2. The CDR3 extends over 15 amino acids. The germline CDR1 and CDR2 sequences are MDHEN and SYDVKM. CDR3 sequence: CAVIAGGASTDTQYF. CDR3 nucleotide sequence: TGTGCTGTCATAGCGGGAGGGGCTAGCACAGATACGCAGTATTTT.

This rearrangement joins TRBV27 to TRBJ1-1; tentative D call: TRBD1 (5 bases). Germline values: CDR1 MNHEY, CDR2 SMNVEV (reference sequence). The CDR3 covers 13 residues. V gave up 2 bases and J gave up 7 bases, with 11 bases separating them. The DNA of the CDR3 is TGTGCCAGCAGTTTACGGCGGGGGAATGAAGCTTTCTTT. Amino acid sequence: CASSLRRGNEAFF.

Of note for this clone: Other DNA sequences within the sample encode an identical CDR3. V usage is TRBV6-6 and J usage is TRBJ2-5; tentatively, D is TRBD2 (5 bases). This CDR3 contains 13 residues. In germline, CDR1 is MNHNY, CDR2 SVGAGI (reference sequence). Trimming left V 0 bases short and J 5 bases short, with 7 bases between. DNA for the CDR3: TGTGCCAGCAGTTACTCAAGGGAGGAGACCCAGTACTTC. It specifies CASSYSREETQYF.

This rearrangement joins TRBV28 to TRBJ2-4; 9 bases align to TRBD1. Germline lookup yields CDR1 MDHEN and CDR2 SYDVKM. Trimming took 5 bases from V and 0 from J; bases not matched to a gene: 5. This CDR3 spans 16 amino acids. DNA of the CDR3: TGTGCCAGCAGTGGGACAGGGCCTCTAGCCAAAAACATTCAGTACTTC. Protein product: CASSGTGPLAKNIQYF.

V usage is TRBV9 and J usage is TRBJ2-3; 10 positions agree with TRBD1. With V trimmed by 0 bases and J by 6 bases, 4 bases remained unmatched. Germline CDR1 SGDLS, CDR2 YYNGEE. This CDR3 contains 15 residues. CDR3 sequence reads: CASSVAGQGMDTQYF. CDR3 sequence (DNA): TGTGCCAGCAGCGTAGCGGGACAGGGGATGGATACGCAGTATTTT.

The V call is TRBV19, the J call TRBJ2-2, with a possible D match to TRBD1 (6 bases). Trimming pared 5 bases from V and 0 bases from J, leaving 10 bases between. CDR1 and CDR2 (germline): LNHDA, SQIVND (reference sequence). This CDR3 spans 15 amino acids. In DNA, the CDR3 is TGTGCCAGTAGTTCCGGGACACCGAACACCGGGGAGCTGTTTTTT. Its translation is CASSSGTPNTGELFF.

The gene calls are TRBV6-2 or TRBV6-3 and TRBJ2-3; perhaps TRBD1 as D (6 bases). Germline values: CDR1 MNHEY, CDR2 SVGEGT. The CDR3 is 14 residues long. The V gene lost 2 bases and the J gene lost 4 bases, with 10 bases spanning the gap. CDR3 protein: CASSYLRQADTQYF. The CDR3 DNA sequence: TGTGCCAGCAGTTACCTGCGACAGGCAGATACGCAGTATTTT.

The J gene is TRBJ2-3, the V gene TRBV4-3; 14 bases agree with TRBD2. The CDR3 is 17 residues long. V dropped 2 bases and J dropped 2; count of bases not matched to a gene: 3. Germline V gene data show CDR1 as LGHNA and CDR2 as YSLEER. CDR3 in DNA: TGCGCCAGCAGCCAATCGACTAGCGGGGGGGTCACAGATACGCAGTATTTT. Its translation: CASSQSTSGGVTDTQYF.

The chain carries TRBV9 and TRBJ2-1; TRBD2 matches at 7 bases. This CDR3 region has 15 residues. Per the germline V gene, CDR1 is SGDLS and CDR2 is YYNGEE. The V segment lost 0 bases and the J segment 7 bases; nucleotides outside the gene matches: 7. The CDR3 sequence: CASSVDVGGYNEQFF. The CDR3 DNA is TGTGCCAGCAGCGTAGATGTGGGAGGGTATAATGAGCAGTTCTTC.

J is TRBJ2-5 and V is TRBV5-6, with a possible D match to TRBD2 (5 bases). Germline-derived CDR1 and CDR2 are SGHDT and YYEEEE. V lost 0 bases to trimming and J lost 7 bases, with 16 bases between them. This CDR3 region has 15 residues. For the CDR3, the DNA is TGTGCCAGCAGCTTGGTGGGCGGGTCGGTAGGGACCCAGTACTTC. It specifies CASSLVGGSVGTQYF. The full variable domain, with the rest looked up from reference TRBV5-6 and TRBJ2-5, is DAGVTQSPTHLIKTRGQQVTLRCSPKSGHDTVSWYQQALGQGPQFIFQYYEEEERQRGNFPDRFSGHQFPNYSSELNVNALLLGDSALYLCASSLVGGSVGTQYFGPGTRLLVL.

This clone occurred once. This chain uses TRBV6-5 with TRBJ2-7, with no clear D. Between the trimmed V and J ends, which lost 6 bases and 0 bases, there was a span of 9 bases. The germline V gene encodes CDR1 MNHEY and CDR2 SVGAGI. The CDR3 extends over 13 amino acids. The CDR3 here is CASSSTFSYEQYF. CDR3 coding DNA: TGTGCCAGCAGCTCAACATTCTCCTACGAGCAGTACTTC.

In this sample, this clone turned up once. No DNA is shown, since the ends of the CDR3 on it are uncertain; the CDR3 is the one TCRdb lists. The chain is built from TRBV11-3 and TRBJ2-1; TRBD1 reflects the table's D call only, with no check against the DNA. Germline V gives CDR1 SGHNT, CDR2 YENEEA. The CDR3 spans 12 residues, counting both ends. CDR3 amino acids: CASSFGQGSLFF.

The V and J genes are TRBV7-2 and TRBJ2-2; 7 bases line up with TRBD1. The V gene end was trimmed by 5 bases and the J gene end by 2 bases; junction bases not matched to a gene: 8. This CDR3 has 16 residues. CDR1 and CDR2 (germline): SGHTA, FQGNSA. DNA of the CDR3: TGTGCCAGCAGCACGGGACAGCTAAAAAACACCGGGGAGCTGTTTTTT. Translating gives CASSTGQLKNTGELFF.

V and J are TRBV6-5 and TRBJ1-1; no clear D. The germline V and J ends were trimmed by 6 bases and 4 bases, with 15 bases remaining between them. This CDR3 comprises 14 residues. Looked up from germline, CDR1 is MNHEY and CDR2 is SVGAGI. CDR3 nucleotide sequence: TGTGCCAGCAGGAGACACGACCAGACCACTGAAGCTTTCTTT. Translated, it gives CASRRHDQTTEAFF.

The rearrangement links TRBV5-4 to TRBJ1-2; TRBD1 agrees at 7 bases. This CDR3 comprises 17 residues. Germline V gene data show CDR1 as SGHNT and CDR2 as YYREEE (reference sequence). The trim removed 2 bases at V and 3 bases at J, leaving 13 bases unmatched. The CDR3 DNA is TGTGCCAGCAGCTTACCTCCGGCGACTACAGGGGACTATGGCTACACCTTC. It codes for CASSLPPATTGDYGYTF.

This clone was observed once. The chain is built from TRBV2 and TRBJ2-7; no firm D call. The CDR3 consists of 14 residues. In germline, CDR1 is SNHLY, CDR2 FYNNEI. Trimming cost V 7 bases and J 2 bases, with 15 bases left between them. The CDR3 DNA reads as TGTGCCAGCACTGCCGGGTCCACGACCTACGAGCAGTACTTC. Protein: CASTAGSTTYEQYF.

DNA of the CDR3: TGTGCCAGCTCACACCAGGGGCTGAGGGAGACCCAGTACTTC. Protein product: CASSHQGLRETQYF. V gene TRBV18 combines with J gene TRBJ2-5; the D gene is possibly TRBD1 (6 bases). The germline V gene encodes CDR1 KGHSH and CDR2 LQKENI. This CDR3 comprises 14 residues. Trimming pared 4 bases from V and 5 bases from J, leaving 14 bases between.

This chain uses TRBV28 with TRBJ1-2; D unclear. The CDR3 contains 14 residues. Trimming took off 5 bases at V and 6 bases at J, with 16 bases between the two ends. Germline V CDR1 and CDR2: MDHEN, SYDVKM. The CDR3 reads CASSPSEARNGYTF. In DNA, the CDR3 is TGTGCCAGCAGTCCCAGTGAGGCGCGGAATGGCTACACCTTC.

This chain uses TRBV10-3 with TRBJ2-6, with 9 bases aligning to TRBD1. Germline CDR1 reads ENHRY; CDR2 reads SYGVKD. J gave up 0 bases and V 3 bases, and 6 bases lay outside the gene matches. This CDR3 region has 18 residues. This CDR3 is CAISDVRDRASGANVLTF. In DNA form, the CDR3 reads TGTGCCATCAGTGATGTCCGGGACAGGGCCTCTGGGGCCAACGTCCTGACTTTC.

The chain combines TRBV4-1 with TRBJ1-2, with a weak D call TRBD1 (5 bases). Germline lookup yields CDR1 MGHRA and CDR2 YSYEKL. This CDR3 region has 15 residues. V shed 1 base and J shed 4 bases, with 13 bases lying between them. The CDR3 sequence is CASSQGRAGIYGYTF. CDR3 nucleotide sequence: TGCGCCAGCAGCCAAGGGCGAGCAGGGATCTATGGCTACACCTTC.

This clone was observed a single time. The chain employs TRBV5-4 and TRBJ2-7; 7 positions match TRBD1. The trim removed 4 bases at V and 3 bases at J, leaving 7 bases unmatched. CDR3 length: 14 residues. The germline V gene encodes CDR1 SGHNT and CDR2 YYREEE (reference sequence). DNA for the CDR3: TGTGCCAGCAGCAATCGGGACAGAGTCTACGAGCAGTACTTC. This gives the protein CASSNRDRVYEQYF.

The genes are TRBV27 and TRBJ2-4; TRBD2 matches 8 bases. The CDR3 contains 13 residues. V lost 5 bases and J lost 8; bases outside the gene matches: 5. The germline gives CDR1 MNHEY, CDR2 SMNVEV (reference sequence). The CDR3 DNA follows: TGTGCCAGCAGTCGAGCGGGGGATGACATTCAGTACTTC. Its translation is CASSRAGDDIQYF.

V usage is TRBV2 and J usage is TRBJ1-5; D may be TRBD1 (5 bases). This CDR3 spans 14 amino acids. Germline CDR1 reads SNHLY; CDR2 reads FYNNEI. V dropped 1 base and J dropped 5 bases, with 9 bases sitting between them. The CDR3 sequence: CASSEGRGYQPQHF. DNA of the CDR3: TGTGCCAGCAGTGAAGGAAGGGGATATCAGCCCCAGCATTTT. The whole variable domain, filled in from reference TRBV2 and TRBJ1-5, reads EPEVTQTPSHQVTQMGQEVILRCVPISNHLYFYWYRQILGQKVEFLVSFYNNEISEKSEIFDDQFSVERPDGSNFTLKIRSTKLEDSAMYFCASSEGRGYQPQHFGDGTRLSIL.